Shown below are 22 T cell receptor beta chains from a single sample sequenced in a study of T-cell memory formation after mild COVID-19. MiXCR was run by TCRdb on the 5' RACE reads, yielding one entry per CDR3 protein. The sample shows hundreds of thousands of distinct CDR3 sequences, 15% to 20% of them seen only once. Sequencing was carried out using PBMCs or a T cell subset sorted from them (not recorded which). These receptors all come from an adult woman who had mild COVID-19 (a few samples of this study predate the infection). Cell type and time point are not known.

This clonotype was found a few times. The chain recombines TRBV27 with TRBJ2-7; 7 nucleotides align to TRBD1. V gave up 2 bases and J gave up 3 bases; unmatched junction bases: 10. Germline V CDR1 and CDR2: MNHEY, SMNVEV (reference sequence). The CDR3 spans 16 residues. The CDR3 spells CASSLVLGQDFYEQYF. The CDR3 DNA follows: TGTGCCAGCAGTTTAGTTCTCGGACAGGACTTCTACGAGCAGTACTTC.

This clonotype was seen only a few times. The CDR3 sequence: CSVKGGLGANMNTEAFF. The CDR3, as DNA: TGCAGCGTTAAAGGGGGTTTAGGCGCCAACATGAACACTGAAGCTTTCTTT. J is TRBJ1-1 and V is TRBV29-1; D may be TRBD1 (6 bases). This CDR3 is 17 amino acids long. Germline CDR1 and CDR2: SQVTM and ANQGSEA. V lost 5 bases to trimming and J lost 0 bases, with 22 bases between them.

The chain employs TRBV28 and TRBJ2-7, with 10 bases that match TRBD2. V dropped 2 bases and J dropped 3; count of bases not matched to a gene: 13. Per the germline V gene, CDR1 is MDHEN and CDR2 is SYDVKM. The CDR3 runs to 18 residues. The CDR3 DNA follows: TGTGCCAGCAGTTTACTTACGGGAGGACTAGCGGTGCTCTACGAGCAGTACTTC. This sequence encodes CASSLLTGGLAVLYEQYF.

The chain is built from TRBV13 and TRBJ2-1; D is uncertain. CDR1 and CDR2 from the germline V gene are PRHDT and FYEKMQ (reference sequence). Trimming removed 5 bases from V and 0 bases from J, with 5 bases in between. The CDR3 consists of 13 residues. The CDR3 DNA sequence: TGTGCCAGCAGCCGGAACTCCTACAATGAGCAGTTCTTC. It translates to CASSRNSYNEQFF.

This clonotype was seen a few times. The V call is TRBV6-5, the J call TRBJ2-7; no reliable D call. V shed 0 bases and J shed 5 bases, with 14 bases lying between them. The germline V gene has CDR1 MNHEY and CDR2 SVGAGI. This CDR3 comprises 15 residues. In DNA, the CDR3 is TGTGCCAGCAGTTACTCGAAGGGTCGTTTCGACGAGCAGTACTTC. This translates into CASSYSKGRFDEQYF.

The V call is TRBV5-4, the J call TRBJ1-2, with 7 bases lining up with TRBD1. CDR1 is SGHNT and CDR2 is YYREEE in the germline V gene (reference sequence). This CDR3 has 14 amino acids. Unmatched junction bases numbered 10, after V lost 4 bases and J lost 7 bases. The DNA of the CDR3 is TGTGCCAGCAGCCTGATCGGCAGGGGGTTTGGCTACACCTTC. Its translation: CASSLIGRGFGYTF.

This clonotype was seen only a few times. The chain combines TRBV7-9 with TRBJ2-2, with a possible D match to TRBD2 (5 bases). The CDR3 consists of 17 residues. The V gene's germline CDR1 is SEHNR and CDR2 FQNEAQ (reference sequence). The V gene lost 5 bases and the J gene lost 0 bases, with 16 bases spanning the gap. The DNA for the CDR3 is TGTGCCAGCAGCGTCCGGAGCGGCGACACGAACACCGGGGAGCTGTTTTTT. Protein product: CASSVRSGDTNTGELFF.

The genes are TRBV4-2 and TRBJ2-3; weak D call: TRBD1 (6 bases). The CDR3 is made up of 14 amino acids. Germline V gives CDR1 LGHNA, CDR2 YNFKEQ. V lost 4 bases to trimming and J lost 0 bases, with 8 bases between them. The CDR3 sequence: CASSPDSSTDTQYF. CDR3 nucleotides: TGTGCCAGCAGCCCGGACAGCAGCACAGATACGCAGTATTTT.

The rearrangement joins TRBV11-2 to TRBJ2-1; tentative D call: TRBD2 (6 bases). The germline V gene has CDR1 SGHAT and CDR2 FQNNGV. The V and J ends lost 5 bases and 3 bases respectively, with 20 bases between them. The CDR3 is 17 residues long. The CDR3 is CASSPRFGGDLYNEQFF. CDR3 nucleotides: TGTGCCAGCAGCCCCAGATTCGGGGGAGATCTCTACAATGAGCAGTTCTTC. The full variable domain, completed using reference TRBV11-2 and TRBJ2-1, is EAGVAQSPRYKIIEKRQSVAFWCNPISGHATLYWYQQILGQGPKLLIQFQNNGVVDDSQLPKDRFSAERLKGVDSTLKIQPAKLEDSAVYLCASSPRFGGDLYNEQFFGPGTRLTVL.

The gene calls are TRBV14 and TRBJ1-1; no clear D gene. Germline V gene lookup returns CDR1 SGHDN and CDR2 FVKESK. Trimming shortened V by 2 bases and J by 0 bases, and 10 bases separated the two germline ends. The CDR3 has 15 amino acids. CDR3 sequence reads: CASSQQSLMNTEAFF. The CDR3 coding sequence is TGTGCCAGCAGCCAACAGAGTCTAATGAACACTGAAGCTTTCTTT.

Only a few counts were recorded for this clonotype. The chain links TRBV20-1 to TRBJ2-3; the D gene is possibly TRBD2 (5 bases). Trimming removed 0 bases from V and 2 bases from J, with 12 bases in between. The CDR3 has 15 amino acids. Germline V gene data show CDR1 as DFQATT and CDR2 as SNEGSKA (reference sequence). In nucleotides, the CDR3 is TGCAGTGCTAGAGACCCTCGGACTCTCACAGATACGCAGTATTTT. Translation gives CSARDPRTLTDTQYF.

This clonotype turned up a few times. V usage is TRBV7-8 and J usage is TRBJ2-3; maybe TRBD2 (5 bases). V was cut by 7 bases and J by 10 bases, with 15 bases left in between. The CDR3 has 12 residues. The germline gives CDR1 SGHVS, CDR2 FQNEAQ. The CDR3 DNA reads TGTGCCAGCACCCCGGTGAGGCGGGCGCAGTATTTT. It translates to CASTPVRRAQYF.

In its sample, this clonotype was seen a few times. V and J are TRBV2 and TRBJ2-3, with D maybe TRBD2 (5 bases). The V gene lost 7 bases and the J gene lost 5 bases, with 19 bases spanning the gap. This CDR3 has 15 amino acids. The V gene's germline CDR1 is SNHLY and CDR2 FYNNEI. CDR3 DNA: TGTGCCAGCACGTCAAGTCGGAGGCCCGGAGATACGCAGTATTTT. This sequence encodes CASTSSRRPGDTQYF.

This rearrangement joins TRBV5-1 to TRBJ2-1; 7 nucleotides line up with TRBD1. CDR3 size: 15 residues. The germline V gene encodes CDR1 SGHRS and CDR2 YFSETQ. V was clipped by 1 base and J by 5 bases; unmatched bases: 6. DNA for the CDR3: TGCGCCAGCAGCTTGTTCGGACAGGAGAACAATGAGCAGTTCTTC. Its protein is CASSLFGQENNEQFF.

The rearrangement uses TRBV5-5 and TRBJ2-7, with D possibly called TRBD1 or TRBD2 (5 bases each). V was cut by 4 bases and J by 2 bases, with 13 bases left in between. This CDR3 is built from 14 residues. CDR1 and CDR2 from the germline V gene are SGHKS and YYEKEE (reference sequence). The CDR3 sequence is CASSGGPKPYEQYF. The CDR3 DNA sequence: TGTGCCAGCAGCGGGGGTCCAAAACCCTACGAGCAGTACTTC.

V usage is TRBV20-1 and J usage is TRBJ2-3; D remains unclear. Trimming shortened V by 2 bases and J by 6 bases, and 6 bases separated the two germline ends. The CDR3 sequence is 11 residues long. Germline CDR1 is DFQATT and CDR2 is SNEGSKA (reference sequence). The CDR3 reads CSARPRDTQYF. CDR3 nucleotide sequence: TGCAGTGCTAGACCGCGGGATACGCAGTATTTT.

The chain combines TRBV7-6 with TRBJ1-2; the D is unclear. The CDR3 runs to 15 residues. Trimming left V 1 base short and J 4 bases short, with 13 bases between. Germline V gives CDR1 SGHVS, CDR2 FNYEAQ. In DNA, the CDR3 is TGTGCCAGCAGCTTAGGAGGAAGACCTACCTATGGCTACACCTTC. Its protein product is CASSLGGRPTYGYTF.

This clonotype was seen more than once but under ten times. The chain carries TRBV7-2 and TRBJ1-1; D possibly corresponds to TRBD1 (6 bases). V lost 2 bases, J lost 4 bases, and 14 bases lay in between. CDR3 length equals 15 residues. Per the germline V gene, CDR1 is SGHTA and CDR2 is FQGNSA. This chain's CDR3 is CASSLNRVGGTEAFF. The CDR3 coding sequence is TGTGCCAGCAGCTTAAACAGGGTCGGGGGCACTGAAGCTTTCTTT.

This clonotype has a handful of counts. CDR3 in amino acids: CAISERTGVYEQYF. The CDR3 region has the DNA TGTGCCATCAGTGAAAGGACAGGGGTCTACGAGCAGTACTTC. The genes are TRBV10-3 and TRBJ2-7; TRBD1 matches at 9 bases. The V gene's germline CDR1 is ENHRY and CDR2 SYGVKD. The CDR3 loop spans 14 amino acids. J gave up 3 bases and V 3 bases, and 3 bases lay outside the gene matches.

The chain links TRBV28 to TRBJ2-3; no clear D. Looked up from germline, CDR1 is MDHEN and CDR2 is SYDVKM. Between the trimmed V and J ends, which lost 5 bases and 1 base, there was a span of 13 bases. The CDR3 sequence is 15 residues long. DNA for the CDR3: TGTGCCAGCAGTCTGACCCCCTCCCGCACAGATACGCAGTATTTT. This sequence encodes CASSLTPSRTDTQYF.

This clonotype occurred a few times. For the CDR3, the DNA is TGTGCCATCAGTGCTAACTCCGGGACTAGCGGACACAATGAGCAGTTCTTC. Protein: CAISANSGTSGHNEQFF. The chain combines TRBV10-3 with TRBJ2-1; 11 bases align to TRBD2. Germline CDR1 ENHRY, CDR2 SYGVKD. The V gene end was trimmed by 4 bases and the J gene end by 5 bases; junction bases not matched to a gene: 10. This CDR3 comprises 17 residues.

The chain couples TRBV11-2 to TRBJ2-2, with TRBD2 identical over 9 bases. CDR3 length: 15 amino acids. V lost 2 bases and J lost 7; bases outside the gene matches: 5. Germline CDR1 is SGHAT and CDR2 is FQNNGV. CDR3 coding DNA: TGTGCCAGCAGCTTACTCGGGACTAGCTTCGGGGAGCTGTTTTTT. It is translated as CASSLLGTSFGELFF.